Listed here is a single TCR beta chain. As processed by the authors: Reference gene primer amplification in the assay estimated nucleated cell counts. Sequencing used immunoSEQ multiplex PCR; TCRdb keeps in-frame clones, though not all of them. Clone size and the V and J calls come from that table; the DNA yielded D and trimming. Of some 150,000 clones listed, about 83% are singletons. This sample stems from a study of blood T cell repertoires in COVID-19. CDR3 length equals 14 residues. V was shortened by 4 bases and J by 6 bases, with 17 bases between the two germline ends. Per the germline V gene, CDR1 is SGHNT and CDR2 is YYREEE (reference sequence).

V and J are TRBV5-4 and TRBJ2-7, with D maybe TRBD2 (5 bases). The sequenced sample was peripheral blood. The sequence derives from a man between 35 and 55 years old who had recovered from COVID-19. This chain's CDR3 is CASSPPGSRSEQYF. The CDR3 nucleotides read TGTGCCAGCAGCCCCCCGGGGTCGCGTTCCGAGCAGTACTTC.